This TCR beta chain was sequenced during a study of blood T cell repertoires in COVID-19. Turning to the study itself: Whether acute or convalescent, the COVID-19 samples came from the United States, Italy and Spain.

Trimming removed 2 bases at V and 0 bases at J, with 8 bases between. Germline V lookup: CDR1 SGDLS, CDR2 YYNGEE. The CDR3 loop spans 14 amino acids. As originally analysed: Scientists estimated how many nucleated cells there were by amplifying reference gene primers. The protocol was immunoSEQ multiplex PCR, while the TCRdb copy is restricted to in-frame clones and leaves out a portion. V, J and clone size are taken as reported in that table, and D and trimming were inferred from the DNA itself. This sample yields 150,000 to 170,000 clones, of which 85% are seen a single time; around 8% belongs to the top ten. The Seattle site enrolled patients during active infection and followed them longitudinally.

The TCR comes from a woman aged 60-75 years with COVID-19, enrolled during active disease. The rearrangement uses TRBV9 and TRBJ1-1; D is perhaps TRBD1 (5 bases). The sequencing input was peripheral blood. CDR3: CASSVRGMNTEAFF. CDR3 nucleotide sequence: TGTGCCAGCAGCGTTCGGGGGATGAACACTGAAGCTTTCTTT.